The source of this TCR beta chain is a study of Graves' ophthalmopathy and Graves' hyperthyroidism. The sequenced template was RNA, covering the TCR beta CDR3 region. Scientists carried out first-round RT-PCR using HTBI primers and then a second-round multiplex PCR. MiXCR was run by TCRdb on the multiplex PCR reads, yielding one entry per CDR3 protein. The data contain approximately 700,000 distinct CDR3 sequences, roughly two fifths of them singletons. Additional autoimmune diseases, uncontrolled infections, pregnancy or lactation disqualified patients. A diagnosis was made from clinical symptoms together with serum thyroxine, TRAb, thyroid ultrasound and orbital computed tomography. The authors isolated PBMCs from around 10 ml of fresh peripheral blood. From germline, CDR1 is SEHNR and CDR2 FQNEAQ (reference sequence). The CDR3 covers 13 residues. This clonotype was counted ten times or more. An end of the junction does not agree with germline; a read error may underlie this.

The receptor was isolated from an adult man with Graves' ophthalmopathy. The rearrangement joins TRBV7-9 to TRBJ2-7; TRBD1 aligns across 8 bases. Sequenced input: peripheral blood. In DNA form, the CDR3 reads TGCGCCAGCGGCGGACAGGGCTCCTACGAGCAGTACTTC. It yields the protein CASGGQGSYEQYF.